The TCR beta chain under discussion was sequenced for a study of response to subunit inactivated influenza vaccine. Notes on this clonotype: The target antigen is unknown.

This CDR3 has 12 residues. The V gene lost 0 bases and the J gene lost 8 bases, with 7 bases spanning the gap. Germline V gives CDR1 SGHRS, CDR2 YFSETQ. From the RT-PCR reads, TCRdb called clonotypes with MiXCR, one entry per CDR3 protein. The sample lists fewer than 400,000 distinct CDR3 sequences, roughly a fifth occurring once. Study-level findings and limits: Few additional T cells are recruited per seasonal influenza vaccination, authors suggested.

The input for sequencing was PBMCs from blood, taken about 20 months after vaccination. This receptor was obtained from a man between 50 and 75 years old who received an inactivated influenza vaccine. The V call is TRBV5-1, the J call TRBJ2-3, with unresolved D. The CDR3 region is CASSLASATQYF. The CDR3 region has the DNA TGCGCCAGCAGCTTGGCTTCAGCTACGCAGTATTTT.